This T cell receptor (beta chain) was found in a study of STAT3 mutations in large granular lymphocyte leukemia. Libraries were prepared by immunoSEQ multiplex PCR; TCRdb keeps only in-frame clonotypes and omits some of them. The sample carries approximately 13,000 clones, 81% recorded once. General study results and limits: A small but highly pathogenic clone may have been missed. At least one immunodominant TCR beta clonotype appeared in every T-cell large granular lymphocyte leukemia patient.

A remark on this clone: Its antigen remains unknown.

Sequencing input: peripheral blood mononuclear cells. The source of this sequence is a man aged 55-75 years with T-cell large granular lymphocyte leukemia. Some clones in this sample may be carry-over from other donors' samples.

In nucleotides, the CDR3 is TGTGCCAGTAGGATACAGGGCAACTCCTACAATGAGCAGTTCTTC. This sequence encodes CASRIQGNSYNEQFF. The V call is TRBV19, the J call TRBJ2-1, with D possibly being TRBD1 (6 bases). The germline V and J ends were trimmed by 6 bases and 0 bases, with 12 bases remaining between them. Germline CDR1 and CDR2: LNHDA and SQIVND (reference sequence). This CDR3 has 15 amino acids. The full variable domain, its missing parts supplied by reference TRBV19 and TRBJ2-1, is DGGITQSPKYLFRKEGQNVTLSCEQNLNHDAMYWYRQDPGQGLRLIYYSQIVNDFQKGDIAEGYSVSREKKESFPLTVTSAQKNPTAFYLCASRIQGNSYNEQFFGPGTRLTVL.